This T cell receptor (beta chain) was documented in a study of blood T cell repertoires in COVID-19. Whole-study context: PBMCs, B-cell-depleted T cells, or T cells provided the cDNA or gDNA that made up the material.

In its sample, this clone was seen a few times. Original processing notes: Amplified reference gene primers provided the basis for estimating nucleated cell counts. TCRdb's copy holds only in-frame clones and misses some; the assay was immunoSEQ multiplex PCR. That table furnishes V, J and clone size, whereas the DNA furnished D and trimming. The sample shows 150,000 to 200,000 clones, around 90% of them seen only once. The CDR3 length is 12 residues. Per the germline V gene, CDR1 is MNHEY and CDR2 is SVGAGI. Trimming took 6 bases from V and 6 from J, leaving 12 bases between them. This TCR was sampled from a man in his 60s with acute or convalescent COVID-19. Sequenced: peripheral blood. The chain uses TRBV6-5 and TRBJ2-7; unclear D gene. This chain's CDR3 is CASSHIASEQYF. The CDR3 bases are TGTGCCAGCAGCCACATTGCTAGCGAGCAGTACTTC.